The rows below give T cell receptor beta chains drawn from one sample of a study of response to subunit inactivated influenza vaccine. TCRdb redid the calling of the RT-PCR reads with MiXCR, one entry per CDR3 protein. This sample carries 650,000 to 700,000 distinct CDR3 sequences, around 16% of them seen once, and the ten largest clones take roughly 11%. The source material was PBMCs from blood, sampled approximately 13 days after vaccination. These receptors originate from a man aged 45-65 years who received an inactivated influenza vaccine. CDR3s leave out the opening cysteine and the closing phenylalanine or tryptophan.

v_call,cdr3_aa
TRBV7-2,ASSLGSGFSNQPQH
TRBV6-2/TRBV6-3,ASSYSTHQETQY
TRBV3-1,ASSTDTYSYEQY
TRBV11-2,ASSIRGGQTDTQY
TRBV20-1,SARRGLGTEAF
TRBV5-5,ASSLAGLWYNEQF
TRBV27,ANITITGGLEETQY
TRBV11-1,ASSFSTSGGRYPGELF
TRBV5-6,ASASSGTSYEQY
TRBV4-3,ASSQDRPDTQY
TRBV7-9,ASSLGTSGWKNIQY
TRBV5-6,ASSWGASGSETQY
TRBV12-3/TRBV12-4,ASSPDKKLF
TRBV5-1,ASSPGRGSDTEAF
TRBV2,ASSKEEASGELF
TRBV4-1,ASSQVQGMGHEQY
TRBV20-1,SARDRTTGGYNEQF
TRBV18,ASSPSPNRESYEQY
TRBV6-1,ASSEGASGGFLRTGELF
TRBV7-2,ASSFIAAETQY
TRBV10-3,AISDSTGSSGNTIY
TRBV4-2,ASSQAGTGMNTEAF
TRBV29-1,SVDGNYGYT
TRBV7-9,ASSLVRGTAYEQY
TRBV7-2,ASSKDGSAPGSPLH
TRBV5-6,ASSPDGARSKNIQY
TRBV29-1,SVAYRGRLNTEAF
TRBV7-2,ASSSSGGLLF
TRBV20-1,SARRSGVSSGETQY
TRBV5-1,ASSLEGPGGNTQY
TRBV10-1,ASSPRGPQETQY
TRBV4-3,ASSPGQTGEENQY
TRBV4-3,ASSPLLAGGTDTQY
TRBV5-1,ASSLERTGYTGELF
TRBV20-1,SARDGKKQAGDSPLH
TRBV11-3,ASSLADYNEQF
TRBV4-3,ASSLGQGDSYEQY
TRBV18,ASQRDKYSPLH
TRBV29-1,SVGGTPYEQY
TRBV7-2,ASSLEGTFLTEAF
TRBV4-1,ASSQDSPMTGGTDTQY
TRBV20-1,SARGGTGNPYEQY
TRBV9,AISVRAGGLTGELF
TRBV12-3/TRBV12-4,ASSLVRNYGYT
TRBV20-1,SARDKGSRGNTIY
TRBV7-8,ASSPTGAPRETQY
TRBV6-5,ASSYSDGYNEQF
TRBV15,ATSRERTPYEQY
TRBV6-2/TRBV6-3,ASTPLAGVDEQF
TRBV20-1,SALAGTGSGQF
TRBV12-3/TRBV12-4,ASSPLLGTGTDTQY
TRBV5-1,ASDRTGSYNEQF
TRBV4-2,ASSQERTRRYNEQF
TRBV7-9,ASSFDSGEQY